Sequencing of this TCR beta chain was carried out in a study of T cells after yellow fever vaccination. The study, taken as a whole, reports: The presence of abundant clonotypes contaminating from the bulk population was possible in FACS-sorted repertoires.

Trimming took 2 bases from V and 5 from J, leaving 4 bases between them. CDR1 is SGHDT and CDR2 is YYEEEE in the germline V gene. The CDR3 sequence is 12 residues long. TCRdb ran MiXCR on the 5' RACE reads and lists one entry per CDR3 protein. The sample has over 45,000 distinct CDR3 sequences, about 5.6% seen once. The sequence derives from a man aged 18 to 30 who received the YFV17D yellow fever vaccine. The sample in question was PBMCs, either bulk or a sorted T-cell subset (CD4+, CD8+, memory, or dextramer-sorted; not recorded which), obtained on the day of the yellow fever booster vaccination. The chain links TRBV5-6 to TRBJ2-2; D call uncertain. The CDR3 DNA reads TGTGCCAGCAGCTTCGAAACCGGGGAGCTGTTTTTT. Translation gives CASSFETGELFF.